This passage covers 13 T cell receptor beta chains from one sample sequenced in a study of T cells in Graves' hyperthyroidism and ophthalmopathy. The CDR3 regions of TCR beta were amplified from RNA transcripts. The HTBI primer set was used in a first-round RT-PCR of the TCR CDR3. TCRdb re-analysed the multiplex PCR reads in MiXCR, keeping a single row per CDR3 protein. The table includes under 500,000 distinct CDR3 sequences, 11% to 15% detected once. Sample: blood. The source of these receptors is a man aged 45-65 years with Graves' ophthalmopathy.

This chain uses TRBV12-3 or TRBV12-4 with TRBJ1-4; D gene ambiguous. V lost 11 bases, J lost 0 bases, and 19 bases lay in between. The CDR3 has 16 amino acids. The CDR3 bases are TGTGCCTCGAGACCGGGGAAGGGAGCAACTAATGAAAAACTGTTTTTT. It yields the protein CASRPGKGATNEKLFF.

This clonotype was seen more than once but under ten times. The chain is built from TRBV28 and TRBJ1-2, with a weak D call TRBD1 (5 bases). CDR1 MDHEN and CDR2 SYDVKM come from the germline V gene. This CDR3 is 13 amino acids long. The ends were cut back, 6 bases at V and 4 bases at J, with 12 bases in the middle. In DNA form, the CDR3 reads TGTGCCAGCAGGGGGACCTCCCGCTATGGCTACACCTTC. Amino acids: CASRGTSRYGYTF.

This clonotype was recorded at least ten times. The CDR3 nucleotides read TGTGCCAGCAGCGGACAGGATGATAAAAATCAGCCCCAGCATTTT. This encodes CASSGQDDKNQPQHF. V usage is TRBV19 and J usage is TRBJ1-5; TRBD1 matches 7 bases. The V gene's germline CDR1 is LNHDA and CDR2 SQIVND (reference sequence). This CDR3 spans 15 amino acids. With 9 bases clipped from V and 4 bases from J, the junction kept 12 bases outside the gene matches.

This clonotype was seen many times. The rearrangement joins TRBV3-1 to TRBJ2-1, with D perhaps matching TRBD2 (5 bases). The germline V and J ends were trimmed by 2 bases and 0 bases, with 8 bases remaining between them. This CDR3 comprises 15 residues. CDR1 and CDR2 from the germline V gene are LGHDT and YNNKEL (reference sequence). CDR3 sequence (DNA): TGTGCCAGCAGCCAAATGGGGAGCTCCTACAATGAGCAGTTCTTC. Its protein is CASSQMGSSYNEQFF.

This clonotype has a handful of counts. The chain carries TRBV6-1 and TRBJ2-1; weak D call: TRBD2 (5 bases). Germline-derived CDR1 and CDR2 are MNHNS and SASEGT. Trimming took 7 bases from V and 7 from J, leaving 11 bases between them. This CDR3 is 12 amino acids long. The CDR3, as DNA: TGTGCCAGCAATGAGAGCGGTAATGAGCAGTTCTTC. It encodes CASNESGNEQFF.

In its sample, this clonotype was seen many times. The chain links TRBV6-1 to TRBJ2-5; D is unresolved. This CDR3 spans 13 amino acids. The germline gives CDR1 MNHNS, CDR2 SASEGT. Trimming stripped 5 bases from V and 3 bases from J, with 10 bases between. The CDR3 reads CASSRRAEETQYF. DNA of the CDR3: TGTGCCAGCAGTCGACGGGCGGAAGAGACCCAGTACTTC.

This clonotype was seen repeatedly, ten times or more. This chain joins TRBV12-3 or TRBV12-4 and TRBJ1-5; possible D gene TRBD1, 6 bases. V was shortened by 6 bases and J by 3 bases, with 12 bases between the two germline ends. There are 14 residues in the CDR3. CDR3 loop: CASSGTGPNQPQHF. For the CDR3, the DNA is TGTGCCAGCAGCGGTACAGGGCCCAATCAGCCCCAGCATTTT.

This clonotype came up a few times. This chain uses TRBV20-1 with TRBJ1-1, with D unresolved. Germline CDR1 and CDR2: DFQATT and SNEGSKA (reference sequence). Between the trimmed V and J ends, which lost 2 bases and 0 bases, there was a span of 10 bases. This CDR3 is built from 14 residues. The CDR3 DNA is TGCAGTGCTAGACCGAGTGCCTTGAACACTGAAGCTTTCTTT. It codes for CSARPSALNTEAFF.

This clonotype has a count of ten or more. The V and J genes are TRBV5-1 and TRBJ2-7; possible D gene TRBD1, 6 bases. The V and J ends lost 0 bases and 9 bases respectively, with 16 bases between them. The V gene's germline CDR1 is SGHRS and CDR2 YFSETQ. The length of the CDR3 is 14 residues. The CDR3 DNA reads TGCGCCAGCAGCTTGGGGATGGGGGCCCTAGCGCAGTACTTC. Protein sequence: CASSLGMGALAQYF.

This CDR3 reads CASSSTGDSYNEQFF. The CDR3 DNA reads as TGTGCCAGCAGTTCAACAGGGGACTCCTACAATGAGCAGTTCTTC. The chain links TRBV9 to TRBJ2-1, with 7 positions matching TRBD1. The CDR3 extends over 15 amino acids. Germline CDR1 and CDR2: SGDLS and YYNGEE. The V and J ends lost 5 bases and 0 bases, in that order; junction bases with no gene match: 5.

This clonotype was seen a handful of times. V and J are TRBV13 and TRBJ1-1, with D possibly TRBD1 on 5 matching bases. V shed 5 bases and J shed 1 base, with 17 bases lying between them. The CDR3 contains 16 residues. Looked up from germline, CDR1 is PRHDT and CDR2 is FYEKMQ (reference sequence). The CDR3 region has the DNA TGTGCCAGCAGCCCGGGACCACGAGGTCGGAACACTGAAGCTTTCTTT. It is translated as CASSPGPRGRNTEAFF. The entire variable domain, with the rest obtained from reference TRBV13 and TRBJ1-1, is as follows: AAGVIQSPRHLIKEKRETATLKCYPIPRHDTVYWYQQGPGQDPQFLISFYEKMQSDKGSIPDRFSAQQFSDYHSELNMSSLELGDSALYFCASSPGPRGRNTEAFFGQGTRLTVV.

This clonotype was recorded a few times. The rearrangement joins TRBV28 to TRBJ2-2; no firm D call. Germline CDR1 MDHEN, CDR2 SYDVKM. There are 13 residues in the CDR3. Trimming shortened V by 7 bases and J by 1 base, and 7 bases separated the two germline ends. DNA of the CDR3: TGTGCCAGCAAATCGGGGAACACCGGGGAGCTGTTTTTT. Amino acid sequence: CASKSGNTGELFF.

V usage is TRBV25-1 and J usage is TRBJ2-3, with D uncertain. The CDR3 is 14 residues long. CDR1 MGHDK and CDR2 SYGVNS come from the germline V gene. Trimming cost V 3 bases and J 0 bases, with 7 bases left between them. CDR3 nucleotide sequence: TGTGCCAGCAGTGATAGATCTAGCACAGATACGCAGTATTTT. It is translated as CASSDRSSTDTQYF.